The clone carrying this TCR beta chain was picked up a small number of times. Antigen specificity is unknown. Trimming removed 0 bases at V and 4 bases at J, with 10 bases between. Germline V gives CDR1 SGHRS, CDR2 YFSETQ. The CDR3 runs to 15 residues. TCRdb ran MiXCR on the RT-PCR reads and lists one entry per CDR3 protein. The table has approximately 680,000 distinct CDR3 sequences, about a sixth seen once; the top ten hold around 10%. This sample is drawn from a study of response to subunit inactivated influenza vaccine. Overall study results and limits: Each seasonal flu vaccination may recruit only limited new T cells, authors suggested.

This material consisted of PBMCs from blood, taken 12 days after vaccination. This rearrangement joins TRBV5-1 to TRBJ1-4; D gene unclear. This TCR came from a middle-aged man who received an inactivated influenza vaccine. The CDR3 bases are TGCGCCAGCAGCTTGGAGGATGGCAATAATGAAAAACTGTTTTTT. Translated, it gives CASSLEDGNNEKLFF.